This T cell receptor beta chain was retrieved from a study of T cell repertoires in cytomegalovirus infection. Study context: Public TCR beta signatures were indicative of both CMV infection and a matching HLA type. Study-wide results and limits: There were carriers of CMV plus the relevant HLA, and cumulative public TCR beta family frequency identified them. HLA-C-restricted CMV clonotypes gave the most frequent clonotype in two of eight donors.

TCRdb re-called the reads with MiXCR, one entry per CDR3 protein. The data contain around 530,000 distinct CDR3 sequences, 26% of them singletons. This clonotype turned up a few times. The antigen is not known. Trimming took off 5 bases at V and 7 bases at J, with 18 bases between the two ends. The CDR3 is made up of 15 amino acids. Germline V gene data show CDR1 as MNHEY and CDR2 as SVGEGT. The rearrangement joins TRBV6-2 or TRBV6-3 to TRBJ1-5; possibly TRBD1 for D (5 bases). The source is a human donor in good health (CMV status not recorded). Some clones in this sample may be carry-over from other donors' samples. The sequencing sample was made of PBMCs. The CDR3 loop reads CASSRLTGEGQPQHF. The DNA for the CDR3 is TGTGCCAGCAGTCGACTTACAGGAGAGGGCCAGCCCCAGCATTTT.